Listed below are T cell receptor beta chains from one sample, sequenced in a study of vaccination effects on CD4 cells after COVID-19. Their antigens remain unidentified. Clones were read by immunoSEQ multiplex PCR, and TCRdb kept only the in-frame ones, dropping some. This sample has 37,000 or so clones; about 60% occur once, and the top ten carry around 14%. The source was CD4+ T cells from PBMCs cultured with HCoV-OC43 spike peptides, collected before COVID-19 vaccination. The receptor set was obtained from a human donor who received a COVID-19 vaccine. Each CDR3 is given with its conserved first and last residue. The D gene is left open where the match is weak.

CASSKRDSMNTEAFF TRBJ1-1 - TRBV6-5
CSVHGQRWNTEAFF TRBJ1-1 - TRBV29-1
CAWILAGGSYNEQFF TRBJ2-1 TRBD2 TRBV30
CASSQGILDYGYTF TRBJ1-2 - TRBV4-1
CAISETGRWSGANVLTF TRBJ2-6 - TRBV10-3
CASSPDGRYGYTF TRBJ1-2 - TRBV18
CASSLQNTQETQYF TRBJ2-5 - TRBV5-4
CSVEDQVNYGYTF TRBJ1-2 - TRBV29-1
CASSRPIWDRYYDEQYF TRBJ2-7 TRBD1 TRBV23-1
CASSLGGSGSEQYF TRBJ2-7 - TRBV7-6
CASSPTTNTQYF TRBJ2-3 - TRBV19
CASSRTLRANEQFF TRBJ2-1 - TRBV7-9
CAISEGSGENYEQYF TRBJ2-7 TRBD2 TRBV10-3
CASSEERRNTEAFF TRBJ1-1 - TRBV6-1
CASSLGLAVSYEQYF TRBJ2-7 TRBD2 TRBV4-1
CASSGRAGFEAFF TRBJ1-1 - TRBV9
CASSHTDGYTF TRBJ1-2 - TRBV4-1
CASSSILKGGADGYTF TRBJ1-2 TRBD1 TRBV7-6
CASSGILPLGPTNEKLFF TRBJ1-4 - TRBV6-1
CASSIKVSGELFF TRBJ2-2 - TRBV19
CASTQAGAKNIQYF TRBJ2-4 - TRBV6-5
CASSLNQGGYTF TRBJ1-2 - TRBV7-9
CASSSDTGFGANYGYTF TRBJ1-2 - TRBV27
CASKTLNTEAFF TRBJ1-1 - TRBV6-5
CSAKSGDTQYF TRBJ2-3 - TRBV20-1
CASSRTGRTTDTQYF TRBJ2-3 TRBD1 TRBV27
CASRPGGSNEKLFF TRBJ1-4 - TRBV19